The sequence of this TCR beta chain was determined in a study of T-cell reconstitution after alpha-beta-depleted transplantation in children (dated by TCRdb to between 2015 and 2016). Regarding the study in general: Using TCR repertoire profiling, the study followed T-cell immune reconstitution in a quantitative way in children after TCRalphabeta/CD19-depleted allogeneic hematopoietic cell transplantation.

This clonotype was seen many times. What antigen it recognizes has not been identified. Per-base qualities were not stored, and no clone one base away is much larger. The method was PCR. The reads were generated on an Illumina HiSeq 2500. Molecular barcoding was employed in the preparation of TCR libraries, with unique molecular identifiers being used to normalize TCRbeta repertoire quantification. Using fastp trimming at Q25 and MiXCR clonotype assembly, TCRdb reanalyzed the public sequencing data and kept in-frame beta chains. Rows merge per CDR3 protein into single entries with the most common DNA and genes. The sample has 180,000 or so distinct CDR3 sequences on record, roughly 6.5% of them singletons. Around 4.4% of the sample belongs to the ten largest clones. The treatment or condition tag for this specimen amounts to: allogeneic hematopoietic cell transplantation with graft depleted of TCRalphabeta T cells and CD19 B cells. Transplant recipients were children who received TCRalphabeta/CD19-depleted allogeneic hematopoietic cell grafts.

Study-wide conclusions, independent of this receptor: The frequencies of hyperexpanded clones fell over the following months, and after one year, T-cell counts and TCRbeta diversity were mostly attributed to newly produced T cells. The high TCRbeta diversity at day 60 in some patients was ascribed to recipient T cells and intrathymic progenitors that had survived conditioning. About two months after transplant, the apparently early recovery of alphabetaT-cell counts reportedly depended on just several hundred clones that had expanded rapidly and came from non-depleted graft cells.

The CDR3, from cysteine to phenylalanine, totals 13 residues. Solely the CDR3 DNA is kept, with 39 bases framed from the first base. V lost 7 bases and J lost 0 bases; the stretch between them is 12 bases long. As encoded in the germline V gene, CDR1 is SQVTM while CDR2 is ANQGSEA. The source is a girl under three years old with combined immunodeficiency, due to receive a stem cell transplant. This specimen was PBMCs, taken before TCRalphabeta/CD19-depleted stem cell transplant. The chain couples TRBV29-1 to TRBJ1-1, with the D gene call left open. In nucleotides, the sequence is TGCAGCGCGGCGGGCGGAGTGAACACTGAAGCTTTCTTT. This is translated as CSAAGGVNTEAFF.